This T cell receptor beta chain was documented in a study of shared clonotypes between healthy human individuals. With respect to this clone: Its antigen is currently unknown. This CDR3 is also generated by other DNA sequences in the sample.

Only in-frame clones appear in the TCRdb table, and some are missing; sequencing was by immunoSEQ multiplex PCR. The sample lists about 1.1 million clones, around 78% occurring once. Whole-study findings and limits: Against clonotypes common to all four donors, non-shared ones had lower generation probabilities.

CDR3 length equals 13 residues. Germline lookup yields CDR1 KGHSH and CDR2 LQKENI. Trimming took off 3 bases at V and 1 base at J, with 6 bases between the two ends. This rearrangement joins TRBV18 to TRBJ2-5, with D possibly being TRBD2 (5 bases). The sample taken for sequencing was memory CD4+ T cells from PBMCs. Subset of the sample: CD45RA-negative fraction. The TCR comes from a man aged 18 to 30 in good health. Some clones in this sample may be carry-over from other donors' samples. The CDR3 loop is CASSPGLQETQYF. CDR3 coding DNA: TGTGCCAGCTCACCTGGACTCCAAGAGACCCAGTACTTC.